Included here is one T cell receptor (beta chain) sequence, with context. Original handling: Amplification of reference gene primers was used by the study to estimate nucleated cell counts. TCRdb's table, derived via immunoSEQ multiplex PCR, lists solely in-frame clones and lacks some. D and trimming were read from the DNA, whereas the V and J calls and clone size are those reported in that table. The sample yields approximately 300,000 clones, approximately 85% seen once. The CDR3 extends over 12 amino acids. V was clipped by 1 base and J by 9 bases, with 7 bases between them. CDR1 is SGHAT, CDR2 FQNNGV, per germline. Cohort assignment relied on participant-reported clinical history. Recovered Cohort 3 donors showed two negative PCRs, clearance, or symptom resolution. This record comes from a study of blood T cell repertoires in COVID-19. Study-level background: The United States, Italy and Spain supplied acute and convalescent COVID-19 samples.

This sequence joins TRBV11-2 and TRBJ2-4; unclear D gene. The receptor comes from a woman aged 25 to 39 who had recovered from COVID-19. Sequencing used PBMCs or T cells enriched from blood (not recorded which). In DNA, the CDR3 is TGTGCCAGCAGCTTAGTATCTAGCATTCAGTACTTC. It codes for CASSLVSSIQYF.